This T cell receptor beta chain appears in the sequencing data of a study of circulating CD8 cells and anti-PD-1 response in melanoma. The CDR3 consists of 13 residues. Looked up from germline, CDR1 is MNHEY and CDR2 is SVGEGT. V was shortened by 8 bases and J by 6 bases, with 14 bases between the two germline ends. By share of the sample, this clonotype is large. Using around 14 ng of total RNA, TCR libraries were made with the QIAseq Immune Repertoire TCR panel. TCRdb independently ran MiXCR on the reads; one entry per CDR3 protein. The data hold about 510 distinct CDR3 sequences, with around 7.1% observed a single time. From live CD3+CD8+TCRalphabeta+ cells, four PD-1 and/or TIGIT subsets were sorted.

The rearrangement joins TRBV6-2 or TRBV6-3 to TRBJ2-1; possibly TRBD2 for D (7 bases). The receptor comes from a human donor with melanoma. The input for sequencing was CD8+ T cells from PBMCs, taken at baseline or after one month of anti-PD-1 therapy (not recorded which). CDR3 in amino acids: CASGGALFNEQFF. CDR3 coding DNA: TGTGCCAGCGGGGGGGCCCTATTCAATGAGCAGTTCTTC.